This entry lists 13 T cell receptor beta chains sequenced from one sample in a study of blood T cell repertoires in COVID-19. Profiling relied on immunoSEQ multiplex PCR, and the TCRdb table lists in-frame clones only, not all of them. The sample lists fewer than 150,000 clones, roughly 80% occurring once. The sequencing input was peripheral blood. These receptors came from a man aged 65 to 79 with acute or convalescent COVID-19.

The genes are TRBV7-9 and TRBJ2-7; a possible D gene is TRBD1 (5 bases). V was pared by 5 bases and J by 4 bases, with 12 bases between. Germline values: CDR1 SEHNR, CDR2 FQNEAQ (reference sequence). The CDR3 extends over 13 amino acids. The DNA of the CDR3 is TGTGCCAGCAGCCTCGACAGCATTTACGAGCAGTACTTC. Amino acids: CASSLDSIYEQYF.

This clone occurred once. The V gene is TRBV14, the J gene TRBJ1-1; D is uncertain. Germline V gene data show CDR1 as SGHDN and CDR2 as FVKESK. V lost 0 bases to trimming and J lost 11 bases, with 13 bases between them. The CDR3 length is 13 residues. CDR3 DNA: TGTGCCAGCAGCCAAGATAGGACTGCCGGGGCTTTCTTT. Translation: CASSQDRTAGAFF.

The chain is built from TRBV28 and TRBJ2-5, with 9 bases aligning to TRBD1. The CDR3 is 15 amino acids. J lost 5 bases, V lost 1 base, and 5 bases had no gene match. Germline values: CDR1 MDHEN, CDR2 SYDVKM. Here the CDR3 DNA reads TGTGCCAGCAGTTTATCCGACAGGGGGTTTGAGACCCAGTACTTC. It yields the protein CASSLSDRGFETQYF. Drawing the rest from reference TRBV28 and TRBJ2-5, the complete variable domain is DVKVTQSSRYLVKRTGEKVFLECVQDMDHENMFWYRQDPGLGLRLIYFSYDVKMKEKGDIPEGYSVSREKKERFSLILESASTNQTSMYLCASSLSDRGFETQYFGPGTRLLVL.

The rearrangement links TRBV5-5 to TRBJ1-2, with 10 bases identical to TRBD1. V lost 0 bases and J lost 4; bases outside the gene matches: 3. CDR1 SGHKS and CDR2 YYEKEE come from the germline V gene (reference sequence). This CDR3 has 15 residues. In DNA form, the CDR3 reads TGTGCCAGCAGCTTGGCGACAGGGGGCAGCTATGGCTACACCTTC. It encodes CASSLATGGSYGYTF.

The V call is TRBV5-4, the J call TRBJ2-7, with D possibly being TRBD1 (5 bases). Trimming shortened V by 7 bases and J by 6 bases, and 11 bases separated the two germline ends. The CDR3 has 11 residues. The V gene's germline CDR1 is SGHNT and CDR2 YYREEE (reference sequence). CDR3 in amino acids: CASGATGEQYF. In DNA form, the CDR3 reads TGTGCCAGCGGGGCCACGGGCGAGCAGTACTTC.

The V gene is TRBV28, the J gene TRBJ2-1, with 12 bases lining up with TRBD2. V lost 2 bases and J lost 4; bases outside the gene matches: 12. The CDR3 has 19 amino acids. The germline V gene has CDR1 MDHEN and CDR2 SYDVKM. This CDR3 is CASSLGLGLAGGLYNEQFF. The CDR3, as DNA: TGTGCCAGCAGTTTAGGTTTAGGGCTAGCGGGAGGGTTATACAATGAGCAGTTCTTC.

This clone was counted only a few times. The chain has TRBV21-1 and TRBJ1-2; TRBD1, as called in the table, went unchecked against the DNA. TRBV21-1 is a known pseudogene. The CDR3 loop spans 15 amino acids. The CDR3 region has the DNA TGTGCCAGCAGCAAAGAGGGGACACTCGGCTATGGCTACACCTTC. It translates to CASSKEGTLGYGYTF.

The chain recombines TRBV28 with TRBJ1-2, with unresolved D. The CDR3 is 13 amino acids. Trimming pared 6 bases from V and 4 bases from J, leaving 12 bases between. Germline V CDR1 and CDR2: MDHEN, SYDVKM. The CDR3 nucleotides are TGTGCCAGCAGAAGGGAGCCCTTCTATGGCTACACCTTC. The encoded protein is CASRREPFYGYTF.

There are a few counts of this clone. The gene calls are TRBV4-3 and TRBJ1-4; a weak D match, TRBD1 (5 bases). V was pared by 4 bases and J by 6 bases, with 21 bases between. The germline V gene encodes CDR1 LGHNA and CDR2 YSLEER. The CDR3 has 17 amino acids. This chain's CDR3 is CASSLQGAGIFDEKLFF. The CDR3 DNA reads as TGCGCCAGCAGCCTCCAAGGGGCAGGGATATTTGATGAAAAACTGTTTTTT.

This clone has a handful of counts. The rearrangement joins TRBV3-1 (or the pseudogene TRBV3-2) to TRBJ1-1; possibly TRBD1 for D (5 bases). Looked up from germline, CDR1 is LGHDT and CDR2 is YNNKEL (reference sequence). Between the trimmed V and J ends, which lost 5 bases and 4 bases, there was a span of 14 bases. There are 14 residues in the CDR3. CDR3 coding DNA: TGTGCCAGCAGCGCGACAGTTTCCGCCACTGAAGCTTTCTTT. Its translation: CASSATVSATEAFF.

Points on this clone: A read error may produce the germline difference seen at one junction end. The chain uses TRBV6-6 and TRBJ2-7, with D tentatively TRBD1 (6 bases). The CDR3 is made up of 14 amino acids. Germline assignment: CDR1 MNHNY and CDR2 SVGAGI (reference sequence). In DNA, the CDR3 is TGTGCCAGCAGTGCTGATAAAACAGGGATCTTAACGAACTTC. Translating it yields CASSADKTGILTNF.

The rearrangement joins TRBV28 to TRBJ1-4, with 9 bases aligning to TRBD1. Germline V CDR1 and CDR2: MDHEN, SYDVKM. Germline trimming cut 3 bases from V and 12 bases from J; bases unmatched to any gene: 11. The CDR3 is made up of 15 amino acids. The CDR3 spells CASSFKLGQGNELFF. CDR3 coding DNA: TGTGCCAGCAGTTTCAAATTAGGACAGGGGAATGAACTGTTTTTT.

The chain recombines TRBV6-5 with TRBJ2-5; D unclear. The germline V and J ends were trimmed by 0 bases and 8 bases, with 10 bases remaining between them. The CDR3 spans 13 residues. Germline-derived CDR1 and CDR2 are MNHEY and SVGAGI. Here the CDR3 reads CASSYSLSGTQYF. The CDR3 DNA reads TGTGCCAGCAGTTACTCCCTGTCGGGTACCCAGTACTTC.